The 19 T cell receptor beta chains below all came from one sample that was sequenced in a study of cytomegalovirus exposure and HLA in healthy donors. Primers included in the PCR were 60 Vbeta and 13 Jbeta primers. Generated by immunoSEQ multiplex PCR, the TCRdb table keeps only in-frame clones and is missing some. The sample contains around 220,000 clones, about 75% of which appear only once. Sequencing was performed on PBMCs. The receptors come from a man aged 18 to 30 in good health and CMV-seronegative.

V and J are TRBV5-6 and TRBJ2-7; 14 nucleotides match TRBD2. V lost 4 bases and J lost 3; bases outside the gene matches: 15. The germline V gene has CDR1 SGHDT and CDR2 YYEEEE. CDR3 length: 19 amino acids. The chain's CDR3 is CASSPPGLAGVSPLYEQYF. The CDR3 nucleotides read TGTGCCAGCAGCCCCCCGGGACTAGCGGGAGTCTCCCCTCTCTACGAGCAGTACTTC.

The rearrangement uses TRBV18 and TRBJ2-5; weak D call: TRBD2 (7 bases). The J call may be wrong; the DNA end is better matched by TRBJ2-7. This CDR3 region has 15 residues. In germline, CDR1 is KGHSH, CDR2 LQKENI. CDR3 sequence: CASSPGGALTYEQYF. In nucleotides, the CDR3 is TGTGCCAGCTCACCAGGGGGGGCCCTAACCTACGAGCAGTACTTC.

The genes are TRBV7-2 and TRBJ2-1; tentatively, D is TRBD1 (6 bases). Trimming removed 7 bases at V and 4 bases at J, with 17 bases between. The CDR3 contains 15 residues. Germline V gene sequence: CDR1 SGHTA, CDR2 FQGNSA. This CDR3 reads CASTFEGVGYNEQFF. CDR3 nucleotides: TGTGCCAGCACCTTTGAGGGGGTGGGGTACAATGAGCAGTTCTTC. Complete variable domain (other parts from reference TRBV7-2 and TRBJ2-1): GAGVSQSPSNKVTEKGKDVELRCDPISGHTALYWYRQSLGQGLEFLIYFQGNSAPDKSGLPSDRFSAERTGGSVSTLTIQRTQQEDSAVYLCASTFEGVGYNEQFFGPGTRLTVL.

This clone came up once. The V and J genes are TRBV6-5 and TRBJ1-2; D is unclear. The CDR3 spans 14 residues. V lost 6 bases and J lost 5, with 16 bases in between. In germline, CDR1 is MNHEY, CDR2 SVGAGI. The CDR3 DNA is TGTGCCAGCAGGATCGATGTCCGGGGATATGGCTACACCTTC. Amino acid sequence: CASRIDVRGYGYTF.

This chain joins TRBV4-2 and TRBJ1-5, with 9 bases matching TRBD1. The trim removed 6 bases at V and 5 bases at J, leaving 8 bases unmatched. Per germline, CDR1 LGHNA and CDR2 YNFKEQ. CDR3 length: 15 amino acids. CDR3 nucleotide sequence: TGTGCCAGCAGACCGACAGGGGGAGGTGATCAGCCCCAGCATTTT. Its translation is CASRPTGGGDQPQHF.

This clone was found a few times. The chain combines TRBV19 with TRBJ2-7, with 8 bases matching TRBD2. The CDR3 covers 15 residues. After removal of 5 bases from V and 2 bases from J, the junction contained 8 bases not matched to a gene. Germline assignment: CDR1 LNHDA and CDR2 SQIVND (reference sequence). The CDR3 sequence is CASSAYSGEAYEQYF. The CDR3 DNA is TGTGCCAGTAGTGCCTATAGCGGGGAGGCCTACGAGCAGTACTTC.

This clone occurred once. This rearrangement joins TRBV6-6 to TRBJ2-1; TRBD2 matches at 8 bases. This CDR3 region has 13 residues. The germline gives CDR1 MNHNY, CDR2 SVGAGI (reference sequence). Unmatched junction bases numbered 6, after V lost 11 bases and J lost 3 bases. The CDR3 spells CALSGGRYNEQFF. As DNA, the CDR3 is TGTGCCTTGAGCGGGGGCCGCTACAATGAGCAGTTCTTC.

This rearrangement joins TRBV19 to TRBJ2-7; 8 bases match TRBD1. Per germline, CDR1 LNHDA and CDR2 SQIVND (reference sequence). The CDR3 sequence is 15 residues long. Losses at the gene ends were 5 bases for V and 3 bases for J; bases not matched to a gene: 9. The CDR3 DNA sequence: TGTGCCAGTAGTCCCGGACAGGGCCACCGCTACGAGCAGTACTTC. As protein: CASSPGQGHRYEQYF.

The V gene is TRBV7-8, the J gene TRBJ2-7; TRBD1 matches at 9 bases. This CDR3 is built from 15 residues. After removal of 5 bases from V and 3 bases from J, the junction contained 8 bases not matched to a gene. Germline V CDR1 and CDR2: SGHVS, FQNEAQ. CDR3 sequence (DNA): TGTGCCAGCAGCACGAGGGACAGGGCTCACTACGAGCAGTACTTC. Its protein product is CASSTRDRAHYEQYF.

This clone was seen just once. The chain uses TRBV30 and TRBJ2-1; 9 bases map to TRBD1. The CDR3 loop spans 13 amino acids. V trimming: 3 bases; J trimming: 9 bases; junction bases outside the gene matches: 6. Germline V gene lookup returns CDR1 GTSNPN and CDR2 SVGIG (reference sequence). CDR3 in DNA: TGTGCCTGGAGCGTACAGGGGGCGATTGAGCAGTTCTTC. Encoded protein: CAWSVQGAIEQFF.

On this clone: At one end, the junction sequence differs from germline, possibly due to a read error. This chain joins TRBV5-4 and TRBJ2-1; 7 bases are a match to TRBD1. This CDR3 is 17 amino acids long. Germline lookup yields CDR1 SGHNT and CDR2 YYREEE (reference sequence). Here the CDR3 DNA reads TGTGCCAGCAGCATCGGGACAGTCCCCAGCTCCTACAATGAGCGGTTCTTC. This sequence encodes CASSIGTVPSSYNERFF.

This clone has just a few counts. CDR3 region: CASSRTLQGPTEAFF. Here the CDR3 DNA reads TGTGCCAGTAGTAGAACTCTACAGGGACCCACTGAAGCTTTCTTT. The V and J genes are TRBV19 and TRBJ1-1, with D tentatively TRBD1 (6 bases). Trimming cost V 4 bases and J 4 bases, with 16 bases left between them. This CDR3 region has 15 residues. CDR1 is LNHDA, CDR2 SQIVND, per germline (reference sequence).

The chain combines TRBV4-3 with TRBJ2-7; 7 bases are shared with TRBD2. J lost 2 bases, V lost 0 bases, and 7 bases had no gene match. Germline V CDR1 and CDR2: LGHNA, YSLEER. The CDR3 loop spans 16 amino acids. The CDR3 sequence is CASSQEVGGSPYEQYF. Here the CDR3 DNA reads TGCGCCAGCAGCCAAGAGGTTGGCGGGAGCCCCTACGAGCAGTACTTC.

On this clone: At one end, the junction sequence differs from germline, possibly due to a read error. The chain couples TRBV7-9 to TRBJ2-7; 8 nucleotides agree with TRBD1. This CDR3 has 18 amino acids. Germline CDR1 and CDR2: SEHNR and FQNEAQ (reference sequence). The CDR3 region is CSSSRDYRQGYSSYEQYF. The DNA for the CDR3 is TGTTCCAGCAGCCGAGATTATCGACAGGGGTACTCTTCCTACGAGCAGTACTTC.

The chain recombines TRBV7-2 with TRBJ2-7, with TRBD1 as a possible D gene (5 bases). The germline CDR1 and CDR2 sequences are SGHTA and FQGNSA. V was clipped by 0 bases and J by 4 bases, with 10 bases between them. The CDR3 runs 14 residues. The CDR3 coding sequence is TGTGCCAGCAGCTTAGCGTCAGGGATATACGAGCAGTACTTC. The encoded protein is CASSLASGIYEQYF. Together with reference TRBV7-2 and TRBJ2-7, the CDR3 gives the full variable domain: GAGVSQSPSNKVTEKGKDVELRCDPISGHTALYWYRQSLGQGLEFLIYFQGNSAPDKSGLPSDRFSAERTGGSVSTLTIQRTQQEDSAVYLCASSLASGIYEQYFGPGTRLTVT.

The chain joins TRBV6-6 to TRBJ1-4; 7 positions match TRBD1. J lost 10 bases, V lost 4 bases, and 6 bases had no gene match. The germline gives CDR1 MNHNY, CDR2 SVGAGI (reference sequence). There are 13 residues in the CDR3. The CDR3: CASSSGQEGKLFF. The CDR3 DNA reads TGTGCCAGCAGTTCTGGACAGGAGGGAAAACTGTTTTTT.

V is TRBV7-2 and J is TRBJ2-2; 8 nucleotides agree with TRBD2. In germline, CDR1 is SGHTA, CDR2 FQGNSA. V shed 5 bases, J shed 1 base, and the junction held 12 bases outside the gene matches. CDR3 size: 18 residues. CDR3 residues: CASSKGLASPQNTGELFF. CDR3 coding DNA: TGTGCCAGCAGCAAAGGACTAGCCTCCCCTCAGAACACCGGGGAGCTGTTTTTT.

This clone was observed a few times. The V and J genes are TRBV30 and TRBJ2-5, with D maybe TRBD1 (6 bases). The J call may be faulty, since TRBJ2-7 better matches the DNA end. In germline, CDR1 is GTSNPN, CDR2 SVGIG (reference sequence). The CDR3 length is 11 residues. The CDR3 is CACGQSYEQYF. DNA of the CDR3: TGTGCCTGCGGACAGTCCTACGAGCAGTACTTC.

J is TRBJ1-3 and V is TRBV6-5; D may be TRBD1 (5 bases). This CDR3 has 13 residues. Trimming pared 7 bases from V and 4 bases from J, leaving 11 bases between. The germline CDR1 and CDR2 sequences are MNHEY and SVGAGI. As DNA, the CDR3 is TGTGCCAGCACTGACAGCCTAGGAAACACCATATATTTT. This sequence encodes CASTDSLGNTIYF.